The present entry profiles one TCR beta chain with its context. Antigen unknown. This entry is derived from a study of cytomegalovirus exposure and HLA in healthy donors. Both 60 Vbeta primers and 13 Jbeta primers went into the PCR. Only in-frame clones appear in the TCRdb table, and some are missing; sequencing was by immunoSEQ multiplex PCR. The sample lists hundreds of thousands of clones, over 85% occurring once. CDR3 size: 13 residues. CDR1 and CDR2 (germline): LGHNT, FRNRAP. V gave up 5 bases and J gave up 2 bases; unmatched junction bases: 2. Study-wide points: Researchers catalogued roughly 170 TCR beta chains as cytomegalovirus-associated.

The receptor's source is a woman between 18 and 29 years old in good health and CMV-seronegative. Sequenced material: PBMCs. The chain has TRBV12-5 and TRBJ1-2, with TRBD1 matching 7 bases. As DNA, the CDR3 is TGTGCTAGTGGTCCACAGGGGAACTATGGCTACACCTTC. Translation gives CASGPQGNYGYTF.